The rows below give T cell receptor beta chains drawn from one sample of a study of blood T cell repertoires in COVID-19. Profiled with immunoSEQ multiplex PCR; TCRdb holds only in-frame clones, not every one. The top ten hold 1.5% to 2.5% of the sample, which has approximately 360,000 clones, about 89% seen once. Input material: PBMCs or T cells enriched from blood (not recorded which). The receptor set was obtained from a man aged 35-49 years in a cohort exposed to, infected with or recovered from COVID-19 (not recorded which). CDR3s include the opening cysteine and the closing phenylalanine or tryptophan. Each record gives: J gene, V gene, D gene, clone size, CDR3 DNA, CDR3 protein. The D gene is left open where the match is weak. A clone size is listed for some rows: how often the clone was seen (once, few, many), or a class if it is expanded.

>TRBJ1-2|TRBV2|NA|NA
TGTGCCAGCAGTGGGGCAGGGGACAACTATGGCTACACCTTC
CASSGAGDNYGYTF
>TRBJ1-2|TRBV7-2|TRBD1|NA
TGTGCCAGTATCCGGGACAGGGGGGATCTGGACTATGGCTACACCTTC
CASIRDRGDLDYGYTF
>TRBJ1-6|TRBV5-1|NA|few
TGCGCCAGCAGCTTGATCGGAGGAGATTCACCCCTCCACTTT
CASSLIGGDSPLHF
>TRBJ1-5|TRBV28|TRBD1|few
TGTGCCAGCAGTATACGACAGGGGGTTGGCAATCAGCCCCAGCATTTT
CASSIRQGVGNQPQHF
>TRBJ2-3|TRBV5-1|NA|NA
TGCGCCAGCAGCTTGGGACAGCAACTCACAGATACGCAGTATTTT
CASSLGQQLTDTQYF
>TRBJ2-1|TRBV5-1|TRBD2|NA
TGCGCCAGCAGCTTGAAGCGGGGCTCCTACAATGAGCAGTTCTTC
CASSLKRGSYNEQFF
>TRBJ2-5|TRBV7-6|TRBD2|NA
TGTGCCAGCAGCGCCTGGACTAGCCACCAAGAGACCCAGTACTTC
CASSAWTSHQETQYF
>TRBJ2-1|TRBV2|TRBD2|NA
TGTGCCAGCATCTCCCGGGAGGGTTCTTACAATGAGCAGTTCTTC
CASISREGSYNEQFF
>TRBJ1-2|TRBV28|NA|NA
TGTGCCAGCAGCCAGGGACTCAACTATGGCTACACCTTC
CASSQGLNYGYTF
>TRBJ2-5|TRBV9|TRBD2|NA
TGTGCCAGCAGCGTAGAAAAGGGACTAGCGGGACAAGAGACCCAGTACTTC
CASSVEKGLAGQETQYF
>TRBJ2-3|TRBV7-2|TRBD2|NA
TGTGCCAGCAGCATAGGACTAGCGGGAAGGGGTGATACGCAGTATTTT
CASSIGLAGRGDTQYF
>TRBJ2-4|TRBV18|NA|NA
TGTGCCAGCTCACCAGGACTAGCCAAAAACATTCAGTACTTC
CASSPGLAKNIQYF
>TRBJ2-2|TRBV9|NA|NA
TGTGCCAGCAAGGGGTGGGGCACCGGGGAGCTGTTTTTT
CASKGWGTGELFF
>TRBJ1-2|TRBV3-1/TRBV3-2|TRBD1|NA
TGTGCCAGCAGCCACCCTCGGACAGGGGGATCCGGAGGGTCTTATGGCTACACCTTC
CASSHPRTGGSGGSYGYTF
>TRBJ2-7|TRBV5-5|TRBD2|NA
TGTGCCAGCAGCCCGAGCGGGACCTACGAGCAGTACTTC
CASSPSGTYEQYF
>TRBJ2-7|TRBV5-1|TRBD2|NA
TGCGCCAGCAGCCCCCTGACTAGCGGGCCCGCCTACGAGCAGTACTTC
CASSPLTSGPAYEQYF
>TRBJ2-1|TRBV28|TRBD2|few
TGTGCCAGCAGTTTCTTACGGGGGACTAGCGGATTCAATGAGCAGTTCTTC
CASSFLRGTSGFNEQFF
>TRBJ2-3|TRBV15|NA|NA
TGTGCCACCAGCAGAGATTACCCCACAGATAGGCAGTATTTT
CATSRDYPTDRQYF
>TRBJ1-2|TRBV25-1|NA|NA
TGTGCCAGCAGTCTCCCAGGGTTTACCTATGGCTACACCTTC
CASSLPGFTYGYTF
>TRBJ2-5|TRBV18|TRBD1|NA
TGTGCCAGCTCATCACAAACCCGGGGACAGGGCCAAGAGACCCAGTACTTC
CASSSQTRGQGQETQYF
>TRBJ2-6|TRBV10-3|TRBD1|NA
TGTGCCATCACCCCGGGACAGGGGGCAGGAGGGGCCAACGTCCTGACTTTC
CAITPGQGAGGANVLTF
>TRBJ2-1|TRBV5-1|NA|NA
TGCGCCAGCAGCCCGAGTAACAATGAGCAGTTCTTC
CASSPSNNEQFF
>TRBJ1-5|TRBV30|NA|NA
TGTGCCTGGAGAACAGACGGTAATCAGCCCCAGCATTTT
CAWRTDGNQPQHF
>TRBJ2-1|TRBV5-1|NA|NA
TGCGCCAGCAGCAGGGACACGTACAATGAGCAGTTCTTC
CASSRDTYNEQFF
>TRBJ2-7|TRBV5-4|NA|NA
TGTGCCAGCAGCCAACAGGGACGGGACTACGAGCAGTACTTC
CASSQQGRDYEQYF
>TRBJ1-1|TRBV5-5|TRBD1|NA
TGTGCCAGCAGCCCAAGGACAGGCGCCGGGGACACTGAAGCTTTCTTT
CASSPRTGAGDTEAFF
>TRBJ2-3|TRBV5-4|TRBD2|NA
TGTGCCAGCAGCCTACCGGGACTAGCGGGAGGTACAGATACGCAGTATTTT
CASSLPGLAGGTDTQYF
>TRBJ1-2|TRBV18|NA|NA
TGTGCCAGCTCACCACCCCCAGGGATGGATGGCTACACCTTC
CASSPPPGMDGYTF
>TRBJ2-2|TRBV3-1/TRBV3-2|NA|NA
TGTGCCAGCACTCAGGGTCTGAACACCGGGGAGCTGTTTTTT
CASTQGLNTGELFF
>TRBJ1-5|TRBV4-1|TRBD1|once
TGCGCCAGCAGCCCGGGACAGGGGGTGAATCAGCCCCAGCATTTT
CASSPGQGVNQPQHF
>TRBJ1-5|TRBV7-2|TRBD1|NA
TGTGCCAGCAGCCAAAAGGGTCCGGGACAGGGTCGCAATCAGCCCCAGCATTTT
CASSQKGPGQGRNQPQHF
>TRBJ1-2|TRBV3-1/TRBV3-2|NA|NA
TGTGCCAGCAGCCAAGGGGCGAGGGGGAACTATGGCTACACCTTC
CASSQGARGNYGYTF
>TRBJ2-3|TRBV6-5|NA|NA
TGTGCCAGCAGTTACTCAGGCGGGAAGGGCCCAGATACGCAGTATTTT
CASSYSGGKGPDTQYF
>TRBJ2-3|TRBV10-3|TRBD1|NA
TGTGCCATCAAAGGGACAGGGGTCGGGGATACGCAGTATTTT
CAIKGTGVGDTQYF
>TRBJ2-3|TRBV27|NA|NA
TGTGCCAGCAGTTTACTGGGAGTGGGAGATACGCAGTATTTT
CASSLLGVGDTQYF
>TRBJ2-2|TRBV28|TRBD1|NA
TGTGCCAGCATTACCGTGGGACAGGGGGCCGGGGAGCTGTTTTTT
CASITVGQGAGELFF
>TRBJ2-1|TRBV18|NA|NA
TGTGCCAGCTCCCAAACAGGGAACTCCTACAATGAGCAGTTCTTC
CASSQTGNSYNEQFF
>TRBJ2-1|TRBV30|TRBD2|NA
TGTGCCTGGACCAGGTCACGACTAGCGTCAAGTGAGCAGTTCTTC
CAWTRSRLASSEQFF
>TRBJ2-7|TRBV3-1/TRBV3-2|TRBD2|NA
TGTGCCAGCAGCCAAGGAGCGGGAGGCTCTTACGAGCAGTACTTC
CASSQGAGGSYEQYF
>TRBJ1-2|TRBV10-3|TRBD1|NA
TGTGCCATCAGTGCCAGGGGGGACTATGGCTACACCTTC
CAISARGDYGYTF
>TRBJ1-2|TRBV28|TRBD1|NA
TGTGCCAGCAGCCCACTGCTCGCAGGGGGAGGCTATGGCTACACCTTC
CASSPLLAGGGYGYTF
>TRBJ2-7|TRBV11-2|TRBD1|NA
TGTGCCAGCAGCTCTCTTTACCGACAGGGGGCCTACGAGCAGTACTTC
CASSSLYRQGAYEQYF
>TRBJ2-7|TRBV2|TRBD1|once
TGTGCCAGCAGGGAGGGACAGGGTCCTGCCTACGAGCAGTACTTC
CASREGQGPAYEQYF
>TRBJ2-1|TRBV7-2|TRBD2|NA
TGTGCCAGCAGCTTAAGCGGGAGTCTGGGTGAGCAGTTCTTC
CASSLSGSLGEQFF
>TRBJ2-3|TRBV11-2|NA|NA
TGTGCCAGCAGCTTTACTTCAAGCGGCACAGATACGCAGTATTTT
CASSFTSSGTDTQYF
>TRBJ1-6|TRBV3-1/TRBV3-2|NA|NA
TGTGCCAGCAGCCAAGGATACCCGGGGAGGCGGAGTTCACCCCTCCACTTT
CASSQGYPGRRSSPLHF
>TRBJ2-3|TRBV5-1|NA|once
TGCGCCAGCTCCACCCTTGGGGCAGGGGCGACAGATACGCAGTATTTT
CASSTLGAGATDTQYF
>TRBJ2-1|TRBV7-9|TRBD1|NA
TGTGCCAGCAGCGCGACAGGGGACAATGAGCAGTTCTTC
CASSATGDNEQFF
>TRBJ1-5|TRBV19|NA|NA
TGTGCCAGTACCGGAGGGCAGGGGAGGGGTCAGCCCCAGCATTTT
CASTGGQGRGQPQHF
>TRBJ1-4|TRBV27|NA|NA
TGTGCCAACAGTTTCGGTGAAAAACTGTTTTTT
CANSFGEKLFF
>TRBJ1-2|TRBV18|NA|NA
TGTGCCAGCTCAAAGGACAGTCCGGGGGGCTACACCTTC
CASSKDSPGGYTF
>TRBJ2-5|TRBV19|NA|NA
TGTGCCAGCGAACATGGAGAGACCCAGTACTTC
CASEHGETQYF
>TRBJ1-2|TRBV5-1|NA|few
TGCGCCAGCAGCTTTATAGAAAACTATGGCTACACCTTC
CASSFIENYGYTF
>TRBJ2-5|TRBV14|TRBD2|once
TGTGCCAGCAGCCAAGGGCCTAGCGGGAAACAAGAGACCCAGTACTTC
CASSQGPSGKQETQYF
>TRBJ2-5|TRBV9|NA|NA
TGTGCCAGCAGCGTAGAAAATAGCGGCGCCCGAGCGACCCAGTACTTC
CASSVENSGARATQYF